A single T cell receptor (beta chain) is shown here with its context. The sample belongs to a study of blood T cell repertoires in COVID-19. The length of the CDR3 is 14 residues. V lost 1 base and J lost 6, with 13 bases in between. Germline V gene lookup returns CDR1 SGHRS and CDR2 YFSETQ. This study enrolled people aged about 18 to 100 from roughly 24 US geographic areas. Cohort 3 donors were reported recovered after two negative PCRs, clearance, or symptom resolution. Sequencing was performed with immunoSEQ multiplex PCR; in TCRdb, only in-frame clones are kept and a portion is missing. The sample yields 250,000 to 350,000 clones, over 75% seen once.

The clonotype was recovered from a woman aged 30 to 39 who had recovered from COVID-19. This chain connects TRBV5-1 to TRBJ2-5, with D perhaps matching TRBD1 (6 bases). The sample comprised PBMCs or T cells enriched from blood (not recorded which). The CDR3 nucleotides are TGCGCCAGCAGCTTGCCGACAGGAGGAAAGACCCAGTACTTC. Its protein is CASSLPTGGKTQYF.